This passage covers 14 T cell receptor beta chains from one sample sequenced in a study of PD-L1 blockade in urothelial cancer. Clones were sequenced by immunoSEQ multiplex PCR, and TCRdb holds only the in-frame ones, with some missing. The sample carries about 130,000 clones, about 83% recorded once. Time point in this sample: peripheral blood 6 weeks after treatment start. The specimen comprised PBMCs, sampled around atezolizumab (anti-PD-L1) treatment. Source of these receptors: a man aged 45-65 years with urothelial cancer.

This chain connects TRBV7-6 to TRBJ2-2; D ambiguous. CDR1 is SGHVS, CDR2 FNYEAQ, per germline. V was shortened by 5 bases and J by 5 bases, with 9 bases between the two germline ends. This CDR3 contains 13 residues. The CDR3 region is CASSPEWTGELFF. The CDR3 nucleotides read TGTGCCAGCAGCCCAGAATGGACCGGGGAGCTGTTTTTT.

This chain uses TRBV7-3 with TRBJ2-7; maybe TRBD2 (6 bases). The V and J ends lost 3 bases and 3 bases respectively, with 21 bases between them. The CDR3 length is 17 residues. CDR1 and CDR2 from the germline V gene are SGHTA and FQGTGA. The CDR3 loop is CASSLSTSPSESYEQYF. For the CDR3, the DNA is TGTGCCAGCAGCTTGAGCACTAGCCCGTCCGAAAGCTACGAGCAGTACTTC.

The chain uses TRBV14 and TRBJ2-2; 7 nucleotides agree with TRBD2. CDR1 is SGHDN, CDR2 FVKESK, per germline. The CDR3 is made up of 17 amino acids. With V trimmed by 1 base and J by 4 bases, 9 bases remained unmatched. The CDR3 bases are TGTGCCAGCAGCCAAGGTTACAGCGGGGTGGTCACCGGGGAGCTGTTTTTT. It codes for CASSQGYSGVVTGELFF.

This rearrangement joins TRBV28 to TRBJ1-4; D is possibly TRBD1 (5 bases). CDR1 is MDHEN, CDR2 SYDVKM, per germline. V lost 2 bases and J lost 8, with 12 bases in between. This CDR3 spans 14 amino acids. The DNA of the CDR3 is TGTGCCAGCAGTTTAAAGGGCGGGGGGGAAAAACTGTTTTTT. Translating it yields CASSLKGGGEKLFF.

The chain couples TRBV29-1 to TRBJ1-2; D is unresolved. This CDR3 comprises 12 residues. Germline values: CDR1 SQVTM, CDR2 ANQGSEA. The V end lost 1 base, the J end lost 7 bases, and 10 bases lay between the germline ends. The CDR3 protein is CSVEVPPVGYTF. DNA of the CDR3: TGCAGCGTTGAAGTTCCCCCGGTTGGCTACACCTTC.

This clone was counted once. The chain couples TRBV5-1 to TRBJ2-7; 9 bases match TRBD2. Germline CDR1 is SGHRS and CDR2 is YFSETQ. J gave up 2 bases and V 4 bases, and 4 bases lay outside the gene matches. CDR3 length: 14 residues. The CDR3 region is CASSPSGNTYEQYF. As DNA, the CDR3 is TGCGCCAGCAGCCCTAGCGGGAATACCTACGAGCAGTACTTC.

The chain links TRBV9 to TRBJ1-2; TRBD1 aligns across 11 bases. The CDR3 has 15 residues. V gave up 3 bases and J gave up 3 bases; unmatched junction bases: 4. Germline loops: CDR1 SGDLS, CDR2 YYNGEE. In nucleotides, the CDR3 is TGTGCCAGCAGCGCCTGGGACAGGGGGGACTATGGCTACACCTTC. This sequence encodes CASSAWDRGDYGYTF.

This rearrangement joins TRBV7-8 to TRBJ2-3; tentatively, D is TRBD2 (6 bases). This CDR3 has 14 amino acids. The V gene's germline CDR1 is SGHVS and CDR2 FQNEAQ. Trimming removed 8 bases from V and 3 bases from J, with 15 bases in between. CDR3 residues: CASRDSRGTDTQYF. CDR3 in DNA: TGTGCCAGCCGGGACTCCCGAGGGACAGATACGCAGTATTTT.

This chain joins TRBV29-1 and TRBJ2-3; 14 bases are shared with TRBD2. The CDR3 is 16 amino acids. In germline, CDR1 is SQVTM, CDR2 ANQGSEA. Trimming took 4 bases from V and 1 from J; bases not matched to a gene: 4. The CDR3 region has the DNA TGCAGCGTTGGACTAGCGGGAGGGCAGGGCACAGATACGCAGTATTTT. Translation: CSVGLAGGQGTDTQYF.

The chain has TRBV9 and TRBJ2-2, with 11 bases lining up with TRBD2. This CDR3 is 15 amino acids long. V gave up 2 bases and J gave up 6 bases; unmatched junction bases: 3. Germline V gene data show CDR1 as SGDLS and CDR2 as YYNGEE. The CDR3 nucleotides are TGTGCCAGCAGCGTCACTAGCGGGAGCCCCGGGGAGCTGTTTTTT. Translating gives CASSVTSGSPGELFF.

The genes are TRBV4-2 and TRBJ2-7; 9 bases agree with TRBD2. The germline V gene has CDR1 LGHNA and CDR2 YNFKEQ. The CDR3 extends over 15 amino acids. V gave up 0 bases and J gave up 5 bases; unmatched junction bases: 5. DNA for the CDR3: TGTGCCAGCAGCCAAGAGTGGCGGGAGGGGAACGAGCAGTACTTC. This gives the protein CASSQEWREGNEQYF.

This clone appeared a single time. The chain uses TRBV5-5 and TRBJ2-7, with a tentative D call TRBD1 (6 bases). The V end was cut by 0 bases, the J end by 1 base, with 11 bases between. Germline V lookup: CDR1 SGHKS, CDR2 YYEKEE (reference sequence). The CDR3 loop spans 15 amino acids. This chain's CDR3 is CASSLAAGVSYEQYF. The DNA for the CDR3 is TGTGCCAGCAGCTTGGCAGCAGGGGTTTCCTACGAGCAGTACTTC.

This sequence joins TRBV19 and TRBJ2-1, with 15 bases that match TRBD2. Germline V lookup: CDR1 LNHDA, CDR2 SQIVND (reference sequence). This CDR3 is built from 17 residues. J gave up 6 bases and V 3 bases, and 6 bases lay outside the gene matches. The CDR3 region is CASSMWTSGRALNEQFF. CDR3 DNA sequence: TGTGCCAGTAGTATGTGGACTAGCGGGAGGGCCCTCAATGAGCAGTTCTTC.

This clone was recorded a few times. CDR3 DNA sequence: TGTGCCAGCGGGAGTTCCGAAGTCGGGGAGCTGTTTTTT. Its protein is CASGSSEVGELFF. This chain uses TRBV10-3 with TRBJ2-2; 7 nucleotides align to TRBD2. The length of the CDR3 is 13 residues. J was trimmed by 7 bases and V by 10 bases; bases with no gene match: 9. CDR1 and CDR2 (germline): ENHRY, SYGVKD.